A single sample gave rise to the 3 T cell receptor beta chains below, sequenced in a study of CD8+CD57+ T cells in acquired aplastic anemia. The template for TCR beta VDJ and CDR3 sequence profiling was genomic DNA. TCRdb itself ran the reads through MiXCR, one entry per CDR3 protein. Of about 190,000 distinct CDR3 sequences listed, less than 65% are singletons. The sequencing sample was made of sorted CD4+, CD8+, or CD8+CD57+ T cells (not recorded which) from PBMCs. The receptors were sampled from a human donor in good health, serving as a control.

The chain carries TRBV28 and TRBJ1-5; TRBD1 matches at 7 bases. Trimming took 2 bases from V and 4 from J; bases not matched to a gene: 14. CDR3 length: 18 amino acids. CDR1 and CDR2 from the germline V gene are MDHEN and SYDVKM. The CDR3 sequence is CASSLRGQVLRGNQPQHF. CDR3 bases: TGTGCCAGCAGTTTAAGGGGGCAGGTCTTAAGGGGAAATCAGCCCCAGCATTTT.

This clonotype was picked up many times. This rearrangement joins TRBV6-5 to TRBJ1-6, with a tentative D call TRBD1 (5 bases). The germline V gene encodes CDR1 MNHEY and CDR2 SVGAGI. The CDR3 covers 13 residues. Trimming cost V 4 bases and J 10 bases, with 11 bases left between them. Here the CDR3 DNA reads TGTGCCAGCAGTTCCCGGGACCGATCACCCCTCCACTTT. Protein product: CASSSRDRSPLHF.

Many counts were recorded for this clonotype. This sequence joins TRBV3-1 and TRBJ1-5; D might be TRBD1 (5 bases). This CDR3 is 15 amino acids long. The V and J ends lost 2 bases and 0 bases respectively, with 8 bases between them. Germline V gene sequence: CDR1 LGHDT, CDR2 YNNKEL (reference sequence). CDR3 protein: CASSQHGGSNQPQHF. The CDR3 region has the DNA TGTGCCAGCAGCCAACACGGGGGTAGCAATCAGCCCCAGCATTTT.